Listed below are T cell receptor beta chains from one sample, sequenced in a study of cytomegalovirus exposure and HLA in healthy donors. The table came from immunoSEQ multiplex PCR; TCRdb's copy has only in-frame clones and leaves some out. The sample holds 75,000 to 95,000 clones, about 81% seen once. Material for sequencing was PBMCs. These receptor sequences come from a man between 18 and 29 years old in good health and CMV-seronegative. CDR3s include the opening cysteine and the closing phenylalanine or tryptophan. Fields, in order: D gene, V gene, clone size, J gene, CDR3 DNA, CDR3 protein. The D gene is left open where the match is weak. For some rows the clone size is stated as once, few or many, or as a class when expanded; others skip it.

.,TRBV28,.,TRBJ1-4,TGTGCCAGCAGCGCACTAACAGGGACCTCCCGAAAACTGTTTTTT,CASSALTGTSRKLFF
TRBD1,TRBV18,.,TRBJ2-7,TGTGCCAGCTCACCAGTTCCGGGACAGGGGGCGTACGAGCAGTACTTC,CASSPVPGQGAYEQYF
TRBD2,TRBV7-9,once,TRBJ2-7,TGTGCCAGCAGCTTAGCGATAGCGGGAGAAGGCGAGCAGTACTTC,CASSLAIAGEGEQYF
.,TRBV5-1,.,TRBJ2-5,TGCGCCAGCAGCTTGGATTTTAGCGTTCAAGAGACCCAGTACTTC,CASSLDFSVQETQYF
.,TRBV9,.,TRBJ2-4,TGTGCCAGCAGCGTAGTTTCCGGGGGCATTCAGTACTTC,CASSVVSGGIQYF
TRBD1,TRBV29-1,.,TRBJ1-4,TGCAGCGTTAGGACAGGGGGCCATGAAAAACTGTTTTTT,CSVRTGGHEKLFF
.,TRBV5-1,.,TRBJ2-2,TGCGCCAGCAGCTTGGAAGGTCCTAGGAGCGCCCGGGAGCTGTTTTTT,CASSLEGPRSARELFF
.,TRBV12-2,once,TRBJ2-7,TGTGCAAGTCGCTTAGAAAGACTAGCGGGCCCCAACGAGCAGTACTTC,CASRLERLAGPNEQYF
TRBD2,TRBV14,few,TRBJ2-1,TGTGCCAGCAGCAGCGCTCTGGGACTAGCGGGAGTGAATGAGCAGTTCTTC,CASSSALGLAGVNEQFF
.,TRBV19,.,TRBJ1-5,TGTGCCATAGGACTCGTTCAGCCCCAGCATTTT,CAIGLVQPQHF
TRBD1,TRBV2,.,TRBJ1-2,TGTGCCAGCCGACAGGGGGTCAACTATGGCTACACCTTC,CASRQGVNYGYTF
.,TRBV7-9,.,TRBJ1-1,TGTGCCAGCAGACGGACAGACACTGAAGCTTTCTTT,CASRRTDTEAFF
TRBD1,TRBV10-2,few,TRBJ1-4,TGCGCCAGCAGTGAGCGGACAGGGGAGGATGAAAAACTGTTTTTT,CASSERTGEDEKLFF
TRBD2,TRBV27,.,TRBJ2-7,TGTGCCAGCAGGCGTGGGACTAGCGGACGAGCCTACGAGCAGTACTTC,CASRRGTSGRAYEQYF
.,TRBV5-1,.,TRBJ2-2,TGCGCCAGCACCCAAGACAGCTACACCGGGGAGCTGTTTTTT,CASTQDSYTGELFF